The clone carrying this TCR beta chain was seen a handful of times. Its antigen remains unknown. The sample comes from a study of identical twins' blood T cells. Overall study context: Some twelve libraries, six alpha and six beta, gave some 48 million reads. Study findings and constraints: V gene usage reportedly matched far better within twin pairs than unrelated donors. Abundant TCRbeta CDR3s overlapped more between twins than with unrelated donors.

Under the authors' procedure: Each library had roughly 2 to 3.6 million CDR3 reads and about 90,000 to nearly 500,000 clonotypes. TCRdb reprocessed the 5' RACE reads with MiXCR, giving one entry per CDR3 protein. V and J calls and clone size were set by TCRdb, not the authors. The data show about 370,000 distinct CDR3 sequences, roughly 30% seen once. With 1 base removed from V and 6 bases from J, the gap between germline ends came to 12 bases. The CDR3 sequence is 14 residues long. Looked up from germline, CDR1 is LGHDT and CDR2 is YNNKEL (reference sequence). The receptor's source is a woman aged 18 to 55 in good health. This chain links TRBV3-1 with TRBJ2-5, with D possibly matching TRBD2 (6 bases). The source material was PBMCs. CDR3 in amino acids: CASSQGRGGKTQYF. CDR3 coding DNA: TGTGCCAGCAGCCAAGGCCGGGGAGGAAAGACCCAGTACTTC.